Listed below are T cell receptor beta chains from one sample, sequenced in a study of blood T cell repertoires in COVID-19. The data were produced by immunoSEQ multiplex PCR, yet TCRdb's version contains in-frame clones alone and is incomplete. The repertoire consists of 250,000 to 350,000 clones, with approximately 84% occurring once and the leading ten covering more than 1.4%. Sequencing was done on a sample of peripheral blood. All receptors derive from a human donor with COVID-19, enrolled during active disease. The donor label of this sample is uncertain. Both conserved end residues are part of each CDR3. The D gene is left open where the match is weak. Some rows mark clone size as missing; the rest say once, few, many or name a class of expanded clone.

length: 17
size: NA
V: TRBV5-1
J: TRBJ2-3
D: TRBD2
CDR3: CASSPGLAPGSTDTQYF
DNA: TGCGCCAGCAGCCCGGGACTAGCTCCGGGGTCCACAGATACGCAGTATTTT

length: 15
size: once
V: TRBV6-5
J: TRBJ2-7
D: TRBD1
CDR3: CASSIDRGSLYEQYF
DNA: TGTGCCAGCAGCATTGACAGGGGGAGCCTCTACGAGCAGTACTTC

length: 15
size: NA
V: TRBV19
J: TRBJ2-1
D: TRBD1
CDR3: CASSTDREINNEQFF
DNA: TGTGCCAGTAGCACGGACAGGGAGATAAACAATGAGCAGTTCTTC

length: 14
size: NA
V: TRBV18
J: TRBJ2-7
D: NA
CDR3: CASSPPDRAYEQYF
DNA: TGTGCCAGCTCACCACCGGACAGAGCCTACGAGCAGTACTTC

length: 15
size: NA
V: TRBV27
J: TRBJ1-2
D: NA
CDR3: CASSLGDGANYGYTF
DNA: TGTGCCAGCAGTTTAGGAGACGGGGCTAACTATGGCTACACCTTC

length: 14
size: NA
V: TRBV28
J: TRBJ2-7
D: NA
CDR3: CASSLTGSTYEQYF
DNA: TGTGCCAGCAGTTTGACAGGTTCAACCTACGAGCAGTACTTC

length: 16
size: NA
V: TRBV7-3
J: TRBJ2-3
D: TRBD1
CDR3: CASSFGTGFSTDTQYF
DNA: TGTGCCAGCAGCTTTGGGACAGGTTTTAGCACAGATACGCAGTATTTT

length: 13
size: NA
V: TRBV12-2
J: TRBJ1-6
D: NA
CDR3: CASRMTGDSPLHF
DNA: TGTGCAAGTCGCATGACAGGGGACTCACCCCTCCACTTT

length: 15
size: NA
V: TRBV5-1
J: TRBJ2-1
D: TRBD2
CDR3: CASSFSGTAYNEQFF
DNA: TGCGCCAGCAGCTTTAGCGGGACCGCCTACAATGAGCAGTTCTTC

length: 11
size: NA
V: TRBV29-1
J: TRBJ1-2
D: NA
CDR3: CSVDWQDGYTF
DNA: TGCAGCGTTGACTGGCAGGATGGCTACACCTTC

length: 12
size: NA
V: TRBV5-1
J: TRBJ2-4
D: NA
CDR3: CASSFTGDIQYF
DNA: TGCGCCAGCAGCTTTACCGGGGACATTCAGTACTTC

length: 14
size: NA
V: TRBV27
J: TRBJ2-7
D: TRBD1
CDR3: CASSDEGASYEQYF
DNA: TGTGCCAGCAGTGACGAGGGGGCCTCCTACGAGCAGTACTTC

length: 14
size: NA
V: TRBV9
J: TRBJ2-7
D: NA
CDR3: CASSVGPNSDEQYF
DNA: TGTGCCAGCAGCGTAGGTCCTAATTCGGACGAGCAGTACTTC

length: 16
size: NA
V: TRBV10-3
J: TRBJ2-7
D: TRBD1
CDR3: CAIRDPGQGVSYEQYF
DNA: TGTGCCATCAGGGACCCGGGACAGGGGGTTTCCTACGAGCAGTACTTC

length: 14
size: NA
V: TRBV23-1
J: TRBJ2-2
D: NA
CDR3: CASTKGLRTGELFF
DNA: TGCGCCAGCACAAAGGGGCTTCGGACCGGGGAGCTGTTTTTT

length: 13
size: NA
V: TRBV7-9
J: TRBJ1-5
D: NA
CDR3: CASSPYDNQPQHF
DNA: TGTGCCAGCAGCCCCTATGACAATCAGCCCCAGCATTTT